Included here is one TCR beta chain sequence, with context. These data come from a study of blood T cell repertoires in COVID-19. In the study overall: The United States, Italy and Spain were the sources of the acute and convalescent COVID-19 samples. Sample material is recorded as cDNA or gDNA derived from T cells, B-cell-depleted T cells, or PBMCs.

Per the original data handling: From reference gene primer amplification, estimates of nucleated cell counts were derived. TCRdb keeps only in-frame clones here, not all; method: immunoSEQ multiplex PCR. That table is the source of V, J and clone size, and D and trimming were worked out from the DNA. The table shows approximately 350,000 clones, with about 90% occurring only once. For recovered donors of Cohort 3, there were two negative PCRs, clearance, or symptom resolution. Trimming cost V 5 bases and J 4 bases; bases outside gene matches: 5. CDR3 length: 14 amino acids. Germline CDR1 is SGHRS and CDR2 is YFSETQ.

This TCR was recovered from a woman in her thirties who had recovered from COVID-19. The genes are TRBV5-1 and TRBJ1-1, with 10 nucleotides matching TRBD1. The sequenced sample consisted of PBMCs or T cells enriched from blood (not recorded which). CDR3 bases: TGCGCCAGCAGTTCGGACAGGGGGTTCACTGAAGCTTTCTTT. This gives the protein CASSSDRGFTEAFF.